Listed below are T cell receptor beta chains from one sample, sequenced in a study of cytomegalovirus exposure and HLA in healthy donors. Using immunoSEQ multiplex PCR, the repertoire was profiled, and TCRdb retains in-frame clones only, with some absent. The table shows about 210,000 clones, with roughly 78% occurring only once. The sample comprised PBMCs. These receptors all come from a boy younger than 18 in good health and CMV-seronegative. CDR3s include the opening cysteine and the closing phenylalanine or tryptophan. Fields, in order: J gene, V gene, clone size, CDR3 length, D gene, CDR3 DNA, CDR3 protein. A D gene is named only where the DNA matches it firmly. The size of a clone is reported for some rows only, either as once, few or many, or as a class for expanded clones.

j_gene: TRBJ1-3
v_gene: TRBV9
abundance: once
len: 15
d_gene: TRBD1
CDR3nt: TGTGCCAGCAGCCCTTGGACAGGGACTGGAAACACCATATATTTT
CDR3aa: CASSPWTGTGNTIYF

j_gene: TRBJ1-6
v_gene: TRBV7-6
abundance: -
len: 15
d_gene: -
CDR3nt: TGTGCCAGCAGCTTAGAGGCAGGCGAAGGTTCACCCCTCCACTTT
CDR3aa: CASSLEAGEGSPLHF

j_gene: TRBJ2-5
v_gene: TRBV30
abundance: once
len: 15
d_gene: TRBD2
CDR3nt: TGTGCCTGGAGAGGGAGGGGCGGGAGGCAAGAGACCCAGTACTTC
CDR3aa: CAWRGRGGRQETQYF

j_gene: TRBJ2-2
v_gene: TRBV5-1
abundance: few
len: 18
d_gene: TRBD2
CDR3nt: TGCGCCAGCAGTCGCATGGGACTAGCGGGGACGAACACCGGGGAGCTGTTTTTT
CDR3aa: CASSRMGLAGTNTGELFF

j_gene: TRBJ2-1
v_gene: TRBV5-1
abundance: -
len: 18
d_gene: TRBD2
CDR3nt: TGCGCCAGCAGCTTAGGTGGACTAGCGGGGGGGTATGTCGATGAGCAGTTCTTC
CDR3aa: CASSLGGLAGGYVDEQFF

j_gene: TRBJ2-7
v_gene: TRBV7-8
abundance: -
len: 19
d_gene: TRBD2
CDR3nt: TGTGCCAGCAGCCTAGGTAGGGGACTAACGATTGGGGCCTCGTACGAGCAGTACTTC
CDR3aa: CASSLGRGLTIGASYEQYF

j_gene: TRBJ2-3
v_gene: TRBV5-1
abundance: -
len: 17
d_gene: -
CDR3nt: TGCGCCAGCAGCTTGGGAGCAACTCCCCGGGGCACAGATACGCAGTATTTT
CDR3aa: CASSLGATPRGTDTQYF

j_gene: TRBJ2-6
v_gene: TRBV7-9
abundance: few
len: 18
d_gene: -
CDR3nt: TGTGCCAGCAGCTTACTGGCAGGGCCGTCTTCTGGGGCCAACGTCCTGACTTTC
CDR3aa: CASSLLAGPSSGANVLTF

j_gene: TRBJ2-1
v_gene: TRBV10-1
abundance: once
len: 17
d_gene: TRBD1
CDR3nt: TGCGCCAGCAGTGAGGATCTAATAAGACAGGGAGCGGATGAGCAGTTCTTC
CDR3aa: CASSEDLIRQGADEQFF

j_gene: TRBJ2-3
v_gene: TRBV6-6
abundance: -
len: 15
d_gene: -
CDR3nt: TGTGCCAGCAGTTCCCGCAGGGCCGTCACAGATACGCAGTATTTT
CDR3aa: CASSSRRAVTDTQYF

j_gene: TRBJ1-4
v_gene: TRBV30
abundance: -
len: 13
d_gene: -
CDR3nt: TGTGCCTGGAGTGTCAGTGGTTATGAAAAACTGTTTTTT
CDR3aa: CAWSVSGYEKLFF

j_gene: TRBJ2-7
v_gene: TRBV30
abundance: -
len: 11
d_gene: -
CDR3nt: TGTGCCTGGAGTGTAGGGTGGGGCAAGTACTTC
CDR3aa: CAWSVGWGKYF

j_gene: TRBJ2-1
v_gene: TRBV9
abundance: -
len: 16
d_gene: TRBD2
CDR3nt: TGTGCCAGCAGCGTAGCCCAGCGGGGACCCTACAATGAGCAGTTCTTC
CDR3aa: CASSVAQRGPYNEQFF

j_gene: TRBJ2-2
v_gene: TRBV5-4
abundance: -
len: 17
d_gene: -
CDR3nt: TGTGCCAGCAGCTTGGAGGTTTTGGCGGGCGACACCGGGGAGCTGTTTTTT
CDR3aa: CASSLEVLAGDTGELFF

j_gene: TRBJ1-1
v_gene: TRBV11-2
abundance: few
len: 13
d_gene: -
CDR3nt: TGTGCCAGCAGCGCGGACAGGAACACTGAAGCTTTCTTT
CDR3aa: CASSADRNTEAFF

j_gene: TRBJ2-5
v_gene: TRBV15
abundance: -
len: 13
d_gene: -
CDR3nt: TGTGCCACCAGCACGGGGTACCAAGAGACCCAGTACTTC
CDR3aa: CATSTGYQETQYF

j_gene: TRBJ2-1
v_gene: TRBV7-7
abundance: few
len: 16
d_gene: TRBD2
CDR3nt: TGTGCTAGCAGCCCCATTTCGTTGCGGGGGGCGGGTGAGCAGTTCTTC
CDR3aa: CASSPISLRGAGEQFF

j_gene: TRBJ1-1
v_gene: TRBV19
abundance: -
len: 12
d_gene: -
CDR3nt: TGTGCCAGTATTCAGGAGAACACTGAAGCTTTCTTT
CDR3aa: CASIQENTEAFF

j_gene: TRBJ1-2
v_gene: TRBV11-2
abundance: -
len: 14
d_gene: TRBD1
CDR3nt: TGTGCCAGCAGCTTCCGGACAGGGAACTATGGCTACACCTTC
CDR3aa: CASSFRTGNYGYTF

j_gene: TRBJ2-6
v_gene: TRBV9
abundance: -
len: 15
d_gene: -
CDR3nt: TGTGCCAGCAGCTTAACAGGGTCTGGGGCCAACGTCCTGACTTTC
CDR3aa: CASSLTGSGANVLTF

j_gene: TRBJ1-4
v_gene: TRBV29-1
abundance: -
len: 13
d_gene: -
CDR3nt: TGCAGCGTTGTAAGGACAGAGAATGAAAAACTGTTTTTT
CDR3aa: CSVVRTENEKLFF

j_gene: TRBJ2-3
v_gene: TRBV2
abundance: -
len: 16
d_gene: TRBD2
CDR3nt: TGTGCCAGCAGAGCGGGACTAGCGGAGAGGGCAGATACGCAGTATTTT
CDR3aa: CASRAGLAERADTQYF

j_gene: TRBJ1-5
v_gene: TRBV19
abundance: -
len: 16
d_gene: TRBD1
CDR3nt: TGTGCCAGTAGTATAGTTCTCGCCGGGACAGAGTTCCCCCAGCATTTT
CDR3aa: CASSIVLAGTEFPQHF

j_gene: TRBJ1-5
v_gene: TRBV27
abundance: -
len: 14
d_gene: -
CDR3nt: TGTGCCAGCAGCTACGGACAAGTCAATCAGCCCCAGCATTTT
CDR3aa: CASSYGQVNQPQHF